This T cell receptor beta chain was observed in a study of T cells in Graves' hyperthyroidism and ophthalmopathy. Whole-study results and caveats: Most clonotypes that expanded in the thyroid above 0.001 also showed up in blood.

The TCR beta CDR3 regions underwent amplification using RNA transcripts as the source. An initial round of RT-PCR targeting the TCR CDR3 relied on the HTBI primer set. Each CDR3 protein is one row after TCRdb ran MiXCR on the multiplex PCR reads. The sample yields approximately 590,000 distinct CDR3 sequences, around 42% seen once. Worth noting for this clonotype: Its antigen remains unknown.

Germline loops: CDR1 SGHTA, CDR2 FQGNSA. V was trimmed by 5 bases and J by 11 bases, leaving 18 bases between them. The CDR3 spans 14 residues. Hyperthyroidism of Graves' type that showed no ophthalmopathy progression within 18 months was stable. The sequence came from a woman aged 18 to 35 with Graves' hyperthyroidism. Sample: peripheral blood or thyroid tissue (not recorded which). The V gene is TRBV7-2, the J gene TRBJ1-4, with D possibly TRBD1 on 5 matching bases. The CDR3 coding sequence is TGTGCCAGCAGCGCGGGGGGTCCTGGTGAGAAACTGTTTTTT. Translation: CASSAGGPGEKLFF.